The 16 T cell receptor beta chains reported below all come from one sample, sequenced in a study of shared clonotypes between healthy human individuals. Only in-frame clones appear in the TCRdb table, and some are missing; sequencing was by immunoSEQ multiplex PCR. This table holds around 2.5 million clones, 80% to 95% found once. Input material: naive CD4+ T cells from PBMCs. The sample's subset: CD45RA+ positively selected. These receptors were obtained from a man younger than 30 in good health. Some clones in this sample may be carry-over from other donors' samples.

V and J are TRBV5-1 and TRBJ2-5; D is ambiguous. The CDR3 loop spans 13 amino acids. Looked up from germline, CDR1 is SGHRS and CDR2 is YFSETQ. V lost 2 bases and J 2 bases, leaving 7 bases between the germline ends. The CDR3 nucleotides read TGCGCCAGCAGCTTACAGCAACAAGAGACCCAGTACTTC. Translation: CASSLQQQETQYF.

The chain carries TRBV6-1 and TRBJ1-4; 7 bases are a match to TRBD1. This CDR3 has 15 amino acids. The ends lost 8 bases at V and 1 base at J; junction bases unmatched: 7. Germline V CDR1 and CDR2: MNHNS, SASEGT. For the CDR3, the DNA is TGTGCCAGCTGGGACAGTGGGGGAACTAATGAAAAACTGTTTTTT. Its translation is CASWDSGGTNEKLFF.

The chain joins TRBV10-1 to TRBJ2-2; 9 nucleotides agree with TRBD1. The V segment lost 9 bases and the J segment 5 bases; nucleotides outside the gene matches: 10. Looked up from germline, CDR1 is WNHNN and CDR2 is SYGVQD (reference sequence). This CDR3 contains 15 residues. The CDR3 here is CASKSGTGMTGELFF. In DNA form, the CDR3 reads TGCGCCAGTAAAAGCGGGACAGGGATGACCGGGGAGCTGTTTTTT.

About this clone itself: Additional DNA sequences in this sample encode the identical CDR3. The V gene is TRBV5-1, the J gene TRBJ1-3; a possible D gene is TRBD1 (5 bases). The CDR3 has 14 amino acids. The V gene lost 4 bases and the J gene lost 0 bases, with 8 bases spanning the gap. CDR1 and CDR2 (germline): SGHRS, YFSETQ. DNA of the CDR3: TGCGCCAGCAGCCCCGGGGGCTCTGGAAACACCATATATTTT. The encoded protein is CASSPGGSGNTIYF.

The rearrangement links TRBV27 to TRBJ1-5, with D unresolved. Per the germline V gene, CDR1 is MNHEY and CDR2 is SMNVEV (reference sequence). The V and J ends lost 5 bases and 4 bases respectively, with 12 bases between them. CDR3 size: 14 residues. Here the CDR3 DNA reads TGTGCCAGCAGTCCACTAGACGGGAATCAGCCCCAGCATTTT. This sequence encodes CASSPLDGNQPQHF.

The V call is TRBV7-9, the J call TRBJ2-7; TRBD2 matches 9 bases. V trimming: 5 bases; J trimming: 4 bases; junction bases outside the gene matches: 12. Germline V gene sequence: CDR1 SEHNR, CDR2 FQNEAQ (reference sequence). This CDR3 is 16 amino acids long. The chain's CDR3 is CASSAHFSGRPYEQYF. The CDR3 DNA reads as TGTGCCAGCAGCGCCCACTTTAGCGGGAGACCGTACGAGCAGTACTTC.

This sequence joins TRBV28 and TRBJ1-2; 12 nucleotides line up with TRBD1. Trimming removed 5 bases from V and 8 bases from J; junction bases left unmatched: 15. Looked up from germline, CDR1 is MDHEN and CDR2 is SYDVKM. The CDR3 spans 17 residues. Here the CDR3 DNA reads TGTGCCAGCAGTCCACCCCCGGGACAGGGGGCGCCGGGGGGCTACACCTTC. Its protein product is CASSPPPGQGAPGGYTF.

The CDR3 sequence is CASSPYRSDPQETQYF. The DNA for the CDR3 is TGTGCCAGCTCACCATATCGGTCGGACCCCCAAGAGACCCAGTACTTC. The chain is built from TRBV18 and TRBJ2-5, with D hard to call. Trimming took 2 bases from V and 1 from J, leaving 14 bases between them. The CDR3 extends over 16 amino acids. Germline assignment: CDR1 KGHSH and CDR2 LQKENI.

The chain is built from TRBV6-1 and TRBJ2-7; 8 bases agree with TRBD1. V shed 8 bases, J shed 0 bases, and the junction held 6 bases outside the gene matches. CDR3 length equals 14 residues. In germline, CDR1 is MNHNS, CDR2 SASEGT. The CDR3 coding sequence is TGTGCCAGCGGGTGGACAGGGAACTCCTACGAGCAGTACTTC. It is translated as CASGWTGNSYEQYF.

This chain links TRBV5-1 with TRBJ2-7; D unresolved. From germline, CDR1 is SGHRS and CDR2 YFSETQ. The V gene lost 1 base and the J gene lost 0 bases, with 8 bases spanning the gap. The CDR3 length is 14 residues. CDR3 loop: CASSLIPSSYEQYF. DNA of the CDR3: TGCGCCAGCAGCTTGATCCCTAGCTCCTACGAGCAGTACTTC.

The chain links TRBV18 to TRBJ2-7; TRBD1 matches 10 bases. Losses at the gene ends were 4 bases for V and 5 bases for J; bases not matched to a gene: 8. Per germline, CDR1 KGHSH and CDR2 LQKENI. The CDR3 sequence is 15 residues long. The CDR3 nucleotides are TGTGCCAGCTCACTGCTGGACAGGGGGAAGAACGAGCAGTACTTC. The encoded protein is CASSLLDRGKNEQYF.

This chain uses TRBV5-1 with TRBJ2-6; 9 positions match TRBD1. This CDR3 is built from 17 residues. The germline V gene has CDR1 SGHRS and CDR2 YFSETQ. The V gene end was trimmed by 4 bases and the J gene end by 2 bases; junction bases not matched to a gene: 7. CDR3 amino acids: CASSVGTGRAGANVLTF. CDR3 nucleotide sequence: TGCGCCAGCAGCGTGGGGACAGGGAGGGCTGGGGCCAACGTCCTGACTTTC.

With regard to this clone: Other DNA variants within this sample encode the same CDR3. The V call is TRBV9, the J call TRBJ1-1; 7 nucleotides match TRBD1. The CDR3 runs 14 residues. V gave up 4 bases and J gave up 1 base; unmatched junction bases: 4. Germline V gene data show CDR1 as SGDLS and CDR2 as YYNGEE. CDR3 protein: CASSSGTANTEAFF. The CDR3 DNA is TGTGCCAGCAGCTCCGGGACAGCGAACACTGAAGCTTTCTTT.

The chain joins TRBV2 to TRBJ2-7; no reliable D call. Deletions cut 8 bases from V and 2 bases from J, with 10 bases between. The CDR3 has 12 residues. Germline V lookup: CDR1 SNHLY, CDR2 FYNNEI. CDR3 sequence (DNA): TGTGCCAGCTTCCGGGCCCCCTACGAGCAGTACTTC. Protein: CASFRAPYEQYF. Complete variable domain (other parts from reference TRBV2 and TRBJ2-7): EPEVTQTPSHQVTQMGQEVILRCVPISNHLYFYWYRQILGQKVEFLVSFYNNEISEKSEIFDDQFSVERPDGSNFTLKIRSTKLEDSAMYFCASFRAPYEQYFGPGTRLTVT.

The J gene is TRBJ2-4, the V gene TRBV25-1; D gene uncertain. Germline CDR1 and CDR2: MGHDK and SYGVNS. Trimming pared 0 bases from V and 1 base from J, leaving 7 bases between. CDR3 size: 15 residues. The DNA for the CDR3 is TGTGCCAGCAGTGAATATAGGTCGGCCAAAAACATTCAGTACTTC. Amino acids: CASSEYRSAKNIQYF.

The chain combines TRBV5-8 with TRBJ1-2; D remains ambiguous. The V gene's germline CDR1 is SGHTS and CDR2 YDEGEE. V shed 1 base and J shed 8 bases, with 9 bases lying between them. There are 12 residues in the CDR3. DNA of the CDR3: TGTGCCAGCAGCTTGTTATTTGGGGGCTACACCTTC. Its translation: CASSLLFGGYTF.